This T cell receptor beta chain was retrieved from a study of blood T cell repertoires in COVID-19. As for the study in general: PBMCs, B-cell-depleted T cells, or T cells were the source of the cDNA or gDNA that made up the material.

V lost 1 base and J 10 bases, leaving 18 bases between the germline ends. The CDR3 totals 16 residues. Germline V gives CDR1 SGHRS, CDR2 YFSETQ. As processed by the authors: Researchers report that nucleated cell counts were estimated from reference gene primer amplification. The protocol was immunoSEQ multiplex PCR, while the TCRdb copy is restricted to in-frame clones and leaves out a portion. V, J and clone size derive from that table, while D and trimming were established from the DNA sequence. The sample yields some 270,000 clones, 80% to 90% seen once. The chain combines TRBV5-1 with TRBJ1-6; D perhaps matches TRBD1 (6 bases). What was sequenced was peripheral blood. This TCR derives from a woman in her 70s with acute or convalescent COVID-19. The CDR3, as DNA: TGCGCCAGCAGCTTGACCTACACAGGGCTTGGGTCACCCCTCCACTTT. Residues: CASSLTYTGLGSPLHF.